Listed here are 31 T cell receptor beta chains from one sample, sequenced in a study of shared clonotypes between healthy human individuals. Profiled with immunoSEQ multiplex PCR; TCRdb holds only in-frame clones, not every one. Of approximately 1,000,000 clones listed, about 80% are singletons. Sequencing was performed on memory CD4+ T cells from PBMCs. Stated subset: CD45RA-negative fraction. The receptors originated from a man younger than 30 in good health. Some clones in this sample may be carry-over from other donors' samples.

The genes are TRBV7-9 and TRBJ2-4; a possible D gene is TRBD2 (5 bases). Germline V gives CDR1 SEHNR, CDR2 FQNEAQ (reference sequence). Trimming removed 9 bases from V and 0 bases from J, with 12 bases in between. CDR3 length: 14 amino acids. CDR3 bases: TGTGCCAGTGGGAGTTTACTAGCCAAAAACATTCAGTACTTC. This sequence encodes CASGSLLAKNIQYF.

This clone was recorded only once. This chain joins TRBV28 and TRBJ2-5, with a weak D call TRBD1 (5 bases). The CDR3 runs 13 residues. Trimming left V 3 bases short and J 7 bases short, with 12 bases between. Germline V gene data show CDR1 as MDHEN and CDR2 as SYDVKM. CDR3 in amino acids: CASSFGPQGTQYF. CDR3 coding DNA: TGTGCCAGCAGTTTCGGACCGCAGGGGACCCAGTACTTC.

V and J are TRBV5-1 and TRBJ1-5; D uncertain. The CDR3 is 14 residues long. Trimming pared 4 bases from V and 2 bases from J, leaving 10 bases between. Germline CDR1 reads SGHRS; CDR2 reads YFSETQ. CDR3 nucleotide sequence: TGCGCCAGCAGCCCCTCAGAGGGCAATCAGCCCCAGCATTTT. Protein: CASSPSEGNQPQHF.

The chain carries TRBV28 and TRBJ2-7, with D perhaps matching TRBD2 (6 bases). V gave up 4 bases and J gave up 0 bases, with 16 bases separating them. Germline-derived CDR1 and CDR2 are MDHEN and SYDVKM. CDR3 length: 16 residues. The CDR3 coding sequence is TGTGCCAGCAGTTCCCGCCCGAGACTAGGCTCCTACGAGCAGTACTTC. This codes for CASSSRPRLGSYEQYF.

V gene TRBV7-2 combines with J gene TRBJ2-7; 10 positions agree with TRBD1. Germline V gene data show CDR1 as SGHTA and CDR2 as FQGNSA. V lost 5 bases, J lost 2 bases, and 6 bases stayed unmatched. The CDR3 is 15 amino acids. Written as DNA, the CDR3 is TGTGCCAGCAGCGTCAGGACAGGGGGGACCTACGAGCAGTACTTC. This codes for CASSVRTGGTYEQYF.

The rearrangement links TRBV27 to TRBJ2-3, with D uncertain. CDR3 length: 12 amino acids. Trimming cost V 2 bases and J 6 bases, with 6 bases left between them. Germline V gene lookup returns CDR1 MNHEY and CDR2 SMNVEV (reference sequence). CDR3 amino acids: CASSLTRDTQYF. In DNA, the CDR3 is TGTGCCAGCAGTTTAACCCGGGATACGCAGTATTTT.

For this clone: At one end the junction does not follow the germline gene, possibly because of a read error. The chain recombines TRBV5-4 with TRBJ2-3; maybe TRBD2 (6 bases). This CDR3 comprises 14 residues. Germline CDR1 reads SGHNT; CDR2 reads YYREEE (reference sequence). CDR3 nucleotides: TGTGCCAGCAGCAACGGAGGGAGAACAGGTACGCAGTATTTT. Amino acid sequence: CASSNGGRTGTQYF.

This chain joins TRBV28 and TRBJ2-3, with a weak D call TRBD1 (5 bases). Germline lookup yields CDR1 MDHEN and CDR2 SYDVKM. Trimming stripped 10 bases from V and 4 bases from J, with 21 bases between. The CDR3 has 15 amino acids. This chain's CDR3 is CATTSVRVSPDTQYF. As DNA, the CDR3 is TGTGCCACCACTTCGGTCAGGGTTAGCCCAGATACGCAGTATTTT.

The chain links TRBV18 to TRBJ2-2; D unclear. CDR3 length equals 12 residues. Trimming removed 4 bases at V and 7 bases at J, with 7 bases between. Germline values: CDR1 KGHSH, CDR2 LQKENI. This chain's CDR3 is CASSLRIGELFF. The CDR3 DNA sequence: TGTGCCAGCTCACTCCGGATCGGGGAGCTGTTTTTT.

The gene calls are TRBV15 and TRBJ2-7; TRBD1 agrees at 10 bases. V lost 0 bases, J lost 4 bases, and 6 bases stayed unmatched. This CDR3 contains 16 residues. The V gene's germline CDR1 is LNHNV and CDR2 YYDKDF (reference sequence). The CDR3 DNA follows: TGTGCCACCAGCAGAGATACGACAGGGGGCCGGTACGAGCAGTACTTC. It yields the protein CATSRDTTGGRYEQYF. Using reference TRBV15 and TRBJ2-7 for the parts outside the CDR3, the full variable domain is DAMVIQNPRYQVTQFGKPVTLSCSQTLNHNVMYWYQQKSSQAPKLLFHYYDKDFNNEADTPDNFQSRRPNTSFCFLDIRSPGLGDTAMYLCATSRDTTGGRYEQYFGPGTRLTVT.

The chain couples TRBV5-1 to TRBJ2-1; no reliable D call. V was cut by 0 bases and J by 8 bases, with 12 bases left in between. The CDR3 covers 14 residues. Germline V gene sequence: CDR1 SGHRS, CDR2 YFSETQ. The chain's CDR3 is CASSLGHPGDEQFF. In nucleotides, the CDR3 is TGCGCCAGCAGCTTGGGTCACCCTGGGGATGAGCAGTTCTTC.

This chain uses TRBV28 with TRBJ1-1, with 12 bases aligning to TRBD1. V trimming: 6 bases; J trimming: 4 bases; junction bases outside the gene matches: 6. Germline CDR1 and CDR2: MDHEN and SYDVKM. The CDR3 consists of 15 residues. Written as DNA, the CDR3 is TGTGCCAGCAGCCGGGACAGGGGGCTGGTCACTGAAGCTTTCTTT. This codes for CASSRDRGLVTEAFF. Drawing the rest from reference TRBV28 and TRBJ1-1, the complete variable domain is DVKVTQSSRYLVKRTGEKVFLECVQDMDHENMFWYRQDPGLGLRLIYFSYDVKMKEKGDIPEGYSVSREKKERFSLILESASTNQTSMYLCASSRDRGLVTEAFFGQGTRLTVV.

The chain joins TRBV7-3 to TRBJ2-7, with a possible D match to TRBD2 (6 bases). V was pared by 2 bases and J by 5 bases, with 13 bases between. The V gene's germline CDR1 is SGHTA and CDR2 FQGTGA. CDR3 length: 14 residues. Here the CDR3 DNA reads TGTGCCAGCAGCTTATCCGGCGGAGGGGACGAGCAGTACTTC. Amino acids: CASSLSGGGDEQYF.

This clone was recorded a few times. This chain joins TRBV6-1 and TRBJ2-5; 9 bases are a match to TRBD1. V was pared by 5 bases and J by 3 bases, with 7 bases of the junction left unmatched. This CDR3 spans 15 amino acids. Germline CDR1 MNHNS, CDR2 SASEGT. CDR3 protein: CASSPHRDREETQYF. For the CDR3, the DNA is TGTGCCAGCAGTCCACACCGGGACAGGGAAGAGACCCAGTACTTC.

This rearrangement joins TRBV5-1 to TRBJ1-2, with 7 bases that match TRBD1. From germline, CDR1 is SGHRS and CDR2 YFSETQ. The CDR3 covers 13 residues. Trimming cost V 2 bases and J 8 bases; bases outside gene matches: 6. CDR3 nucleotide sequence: TGCGCCAGCAGCTTAACAGGGGTTTCCGGCTACACCTTC. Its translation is CASSLTGVSGYTF.

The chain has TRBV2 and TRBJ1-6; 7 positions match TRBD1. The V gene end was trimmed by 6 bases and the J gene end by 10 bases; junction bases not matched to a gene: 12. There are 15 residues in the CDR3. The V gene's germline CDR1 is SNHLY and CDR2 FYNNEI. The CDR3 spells CASRGFTGAASPLHF. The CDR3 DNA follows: TGTGCCAGCAGGGGGTTTACAGGGGCCGCATCACCCCTCCACTTT.

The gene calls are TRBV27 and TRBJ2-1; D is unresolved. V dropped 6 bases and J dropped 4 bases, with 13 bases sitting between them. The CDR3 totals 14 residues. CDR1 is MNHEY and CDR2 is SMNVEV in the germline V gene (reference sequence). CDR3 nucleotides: TGTGCCAGCAGGATTGGGCCCCAGTACAATGAGCAGTTCTTC. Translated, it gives CASRIGPQYNEQFF.

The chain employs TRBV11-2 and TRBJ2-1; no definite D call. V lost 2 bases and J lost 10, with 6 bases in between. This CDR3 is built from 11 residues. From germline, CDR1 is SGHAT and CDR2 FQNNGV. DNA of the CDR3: TGTGCCAGCAGCTTATTTCGGGAGCAGTTCTTC. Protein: CASSLFREQFF.

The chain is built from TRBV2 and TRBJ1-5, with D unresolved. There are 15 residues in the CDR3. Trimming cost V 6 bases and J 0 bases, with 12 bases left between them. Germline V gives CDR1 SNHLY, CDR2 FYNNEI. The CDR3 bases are TGTGCCAGCAGCGCGGTTGACCGTAGCAATCAGCCCCAGCATTTT. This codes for CASSAVDRSNQPQHF.

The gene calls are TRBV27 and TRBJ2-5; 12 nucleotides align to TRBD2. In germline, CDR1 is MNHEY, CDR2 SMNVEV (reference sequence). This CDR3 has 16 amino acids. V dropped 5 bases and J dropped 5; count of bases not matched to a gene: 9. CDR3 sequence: CASSAVWTSGKETQYF. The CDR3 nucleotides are TGTGCCAGCAGTGCCGTATGGACTAGCGGGAAGGAGACCCAGTACTTC.

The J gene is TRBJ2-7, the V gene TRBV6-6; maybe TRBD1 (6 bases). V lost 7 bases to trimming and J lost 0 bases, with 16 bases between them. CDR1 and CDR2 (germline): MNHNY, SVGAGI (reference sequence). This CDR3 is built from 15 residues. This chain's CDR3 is CASTRSPDSSYEQYF. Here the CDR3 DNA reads TGTGCCAGCACCCGATCTCCGGACAGCTCCTACGAGCAGTACTTC.

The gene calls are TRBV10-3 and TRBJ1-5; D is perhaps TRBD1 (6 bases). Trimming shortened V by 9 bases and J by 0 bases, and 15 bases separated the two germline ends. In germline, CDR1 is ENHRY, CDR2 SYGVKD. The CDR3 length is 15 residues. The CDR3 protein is CAITDSSSSNQPQHF. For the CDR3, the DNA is TGTGCCATAACGGACAGTTCCTCTAGCAATCAGCCCCAGCATTTT.

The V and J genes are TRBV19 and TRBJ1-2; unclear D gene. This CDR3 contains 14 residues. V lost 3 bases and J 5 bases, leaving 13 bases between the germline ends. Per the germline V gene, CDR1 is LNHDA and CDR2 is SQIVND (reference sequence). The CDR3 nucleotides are TGTGCCAGTAGTATCCAGGCAGGCGGATATGGCTACACCTTC. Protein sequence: CASSIQAGGYGYTF.

CDR3 bases: TGTGCCAGCAGTTTATACAGGGGGCAGAATCAGCCCCAGCATTTT. Translating gives CASSLYRGQNQPQHF. V gene TRBV28 combines with J gene TRBJ1-5, with TRBD1 matching 9 bases. CDR1 is MDHEN, CDR2 SYDVKM, per germline. Trimming cost V 1 base and J 4 bases; bases outside gene matches: 2. The CDR3 sequence is 15 residues long.

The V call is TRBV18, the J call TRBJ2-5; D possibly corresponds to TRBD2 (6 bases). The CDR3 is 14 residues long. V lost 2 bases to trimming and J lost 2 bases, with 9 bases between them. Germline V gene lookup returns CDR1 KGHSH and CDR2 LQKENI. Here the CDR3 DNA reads TGTGCCAGCTCACCATCTAGCGCGCAAGAGACCCAGTACTTC. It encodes CASSPSSAQETQYF.

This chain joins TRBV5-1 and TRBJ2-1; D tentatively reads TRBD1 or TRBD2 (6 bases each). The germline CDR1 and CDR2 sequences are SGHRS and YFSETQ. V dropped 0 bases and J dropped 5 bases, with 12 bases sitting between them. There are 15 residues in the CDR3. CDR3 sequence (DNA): TGCGCCAGCAGCTTGGAGGGGGGAAAGGACAATGAGCAGTTCTTC. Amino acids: CASSLEGGKDNEQFF. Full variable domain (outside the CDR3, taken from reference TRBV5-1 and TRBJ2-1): KAGVTQTPRYLIKTRGQQVTLSCSPISGHRSVSWYQQTPGQGLQFLFEYFSETQRNKGNFPGRFSGRQFSNSRSEMNVSTLELGDSALYLCASSLEGGKDNEQFFGPGTRLTVL.

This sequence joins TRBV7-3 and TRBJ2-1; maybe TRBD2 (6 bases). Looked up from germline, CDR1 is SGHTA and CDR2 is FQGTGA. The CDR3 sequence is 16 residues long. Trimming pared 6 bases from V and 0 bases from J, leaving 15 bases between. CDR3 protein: CASRSPGSRSYNEQFF. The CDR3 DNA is TGTGCCAGCAGAAGCCCCGGGAGCCGCTCCTACAATGAGCAGTTCTTC.

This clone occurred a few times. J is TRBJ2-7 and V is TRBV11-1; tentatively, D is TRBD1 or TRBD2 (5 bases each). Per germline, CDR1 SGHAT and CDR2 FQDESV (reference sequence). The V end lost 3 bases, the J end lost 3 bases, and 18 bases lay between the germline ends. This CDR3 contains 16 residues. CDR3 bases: TGTGCCAGCAGCTTTGGACGCCGGGACGCCGTCTACGAGCAGTACTTC. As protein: CASSFGRRDAVYEQYF. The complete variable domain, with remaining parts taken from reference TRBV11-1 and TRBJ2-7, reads EAEVAQSPRYKITEKSQAVAFWCDPISGHATLYWYRQILGQGPELLVQFQDESVVDDSQLPKDRFSAERLKGVDSTLKIQPAELGDSAMYLCASSFGRRDAVYEQYFGPGTRLTVT.

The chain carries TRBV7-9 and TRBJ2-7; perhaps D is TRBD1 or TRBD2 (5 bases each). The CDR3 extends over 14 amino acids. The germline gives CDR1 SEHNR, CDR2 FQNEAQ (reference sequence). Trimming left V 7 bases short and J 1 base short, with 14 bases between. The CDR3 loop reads CASTIRWGSYEQYF. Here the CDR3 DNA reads TGTGCCAGCACCATACGTTGGGGGTCCTACGAGCAGTACTTC.

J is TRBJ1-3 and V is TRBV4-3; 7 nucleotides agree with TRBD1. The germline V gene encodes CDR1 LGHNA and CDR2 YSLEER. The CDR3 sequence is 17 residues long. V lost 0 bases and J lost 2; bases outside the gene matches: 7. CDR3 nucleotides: TGCGCCAGCAGCCAAGATCGCCGACAGGGAACTGGAAACACCATATATTTT. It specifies CASSQDRRQGTGNTIYF.

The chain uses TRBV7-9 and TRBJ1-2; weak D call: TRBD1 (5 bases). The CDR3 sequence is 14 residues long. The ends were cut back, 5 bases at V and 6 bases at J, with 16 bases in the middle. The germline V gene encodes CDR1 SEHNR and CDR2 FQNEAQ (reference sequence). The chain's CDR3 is CASSPGRFRDGYTF. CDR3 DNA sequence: TGTGCCAGCAGCCCAGGCCGATTCAGGGATGGCTACACCTTC.